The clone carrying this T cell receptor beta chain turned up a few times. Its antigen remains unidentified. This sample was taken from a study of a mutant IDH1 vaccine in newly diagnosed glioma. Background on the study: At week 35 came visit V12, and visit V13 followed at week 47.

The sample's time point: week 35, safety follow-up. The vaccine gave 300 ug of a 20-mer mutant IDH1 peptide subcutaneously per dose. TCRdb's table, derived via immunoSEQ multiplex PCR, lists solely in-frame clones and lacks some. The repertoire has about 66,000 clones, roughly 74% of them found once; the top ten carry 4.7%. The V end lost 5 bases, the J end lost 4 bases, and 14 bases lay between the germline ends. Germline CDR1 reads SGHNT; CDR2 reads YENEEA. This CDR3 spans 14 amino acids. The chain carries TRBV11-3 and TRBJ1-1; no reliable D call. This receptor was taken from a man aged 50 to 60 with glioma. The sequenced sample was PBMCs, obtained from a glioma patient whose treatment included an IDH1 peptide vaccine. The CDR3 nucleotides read TGTGCCAGCAGCCCCGGAAGTAGTTTCACTGAAGCTTTCTTT. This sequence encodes CASSPGSSFTEAFF.